One and the same sample provided the 22 T cell receptor beta chains below, sequenced in a study of metastatic and nonmetastatic thyroid tumors (dated by TCRdb to the early 2020s). None of the patients had been given any treatment before thyroid surgery. Library preparation was by PCR. The sample was run on an Illumina HiSeq 4000. The public reads were run again by TCRdb, first through fastp at Q25 and then through MiXCR, and only productive beta chains were kept. Here the sample has about 40,000 clones; roughly 10% occur a single time. The ten top clones hold 20% to 25% of the sample. Sequencing was done on a sample of blood. The receptors originated from a female donor with papillary thyroid cancer or a benign thyroid nodule (not recorded which). Some clones in this sample may be carry-over from other donors' samples.

Here the CDR3 reads CAINPGQGYEQYF. The DNA of the CDR3 is TGTGCCATCAACCCTGGACAGGGCTACGAGCAGTACTTC. V gene TRBV6-1 combines with J gene TRBJ2-7, with 8 bases identical to TRBD1. The CDR3 runs to 13 residues. V trimming: 10 bases; J trimming: 3 bases; junction bases outside the gene matches: 8. Germline CDR1 reads MNHNS; CDR2 reads SASEGT.

This clone was seen repeatedly, ten times or more. In the same sample, other DNA sequences code for this CDR3. The rearrangement joins TRBV6-1 to TRBJ2-2, with TRBD1 matching 9 bases. The junction had 5 bases not matched to a gene; V was cut back by 6 bases and J by 3 bases. Germline values: CDR1 MNHNS, CDR2 SASEGT. The CDR3 runs 15 residues. CDR3 nucleotide sequence: TGTGCCAGCAGAACAGGGGGCTCGTACACCGGGGAGCTGTTTTTT. Translated, it gives CASRTGGSYTGELFF.

The sample holds many counts of this clone. A much larger clone lies one base from this, so it may be a read error. The rearrangement joins TRBV10-3 to TRBJ2-7; D may be TRBD1 or TRBD2 (6 bases each). Germline V gene lookup returns CDR1 ENHRY and CDR2 SYGVKD. The length of the CDR3 is 13 residues. The germline V and J ends were trimmed by 8 bases and 9 bases, with 20 bases remaining between them. CDR3 protein: CAIHRDFEGVQYF. In DNA form, the CDR3 reads TGTGCCATCCACAGGGACTTTGAGGGTGTGCAGTACTTC.

There are many counts of this clone. At the DNA level, this CDR3 is encoded by other sequences in the same sample as well. The chain joins TRBV11-2 to TRBJ1-2; no reliable D call. CDR1 SGHAT and CDR2 FQNNGV come from the germline V gene. The CDR3 length is 15 residues. V shed 0 bases and J shed 0 bases, with 8 bases lying between them. The CDR3 loop is CASSLDRGANYGYTF. DNA for the CDR3: TGTGCCAGCAGCTTAGATCGCGGGGCTAACTATGGCTACACCTTC. Variable domain in full (rest from reference TRBV11-2 and TRBJ1-2): EAGVAQSPRYKIIEKRQSVAFWCNPISGHATLYWYQQILGQGPKLLIQFQNNGVVDDSQLPKDRFSAERLKGVDSTLKIQPAKLEDSAVYLCASSLDRGANYGYTFGSGTRLTVV.

This clone was seen at least ten times. J is TRBJ2-3 and V is TRBV18; D assignment may be TRBD1 or TRBD2 (6 bases each). Germline CDR1 and CDR2: KGHSH and LQKENI. Between the trimmed V and J ends, which lost 4 bases and 5 bases, there was a span of 13 bases. CDR3 length: 14 amino acids. The CDR3 DNA follows: TGTGCCAGCTCACGGAGGGGGTTCGGAGATACGCAGTATTTT. Its translation is CASSRRGFGDTQYF.

In this sample, this clone turned up many times. CDR3 residues: CASSPGARGHYEQYF. The DNA for the CDR3 is TGTGCCAGCAGCCCCGGAGCCCGGGGACACTACGAGCAGTACTTC. The J gene is TRBJ2-7, the V gene TRBV11-2; tentatively, D is TRBD1 (6 bases). Trimming cost V 5 bases and J 3 bases, with 17 bases left between them. Germline V lookup: CDR1 SGHAT, CDR2 FQNNGV. CDR3 length equals 15 residues.

V gene TRBV4-2 combines with J gene TRBJ2-2; 11 bases are shared with TRBD1. Germline V gene lookup returns CDR1 LGHNA and CDR2 YNFKEQ. This CDR3 contains 18 residues. V was pared by 2 bases and J by 3 bases, with 8 bases of the junction left unmatched. The CDR3 bases are TGTGCCAGCAGCCAACCGGGACAGGGGGTTGTAGACACCGGGGAGCTGTTTTTT. Its translation: CASSQPGQGVVDTGELFF.

At least ten counts were recorded for this clone. V gene TRBV5-1 combines with J gene TRBJ1-2; TRBD1 aligns across 10 bases. The V gene's germline CDR1 is SGHRS and CDR2 YFSETQ. The V segment lost 0 bases and the J segment 8 bases; nucleotides outside the gene matches: 10. The CDR3 runs 16 residues. CDR3 nucleotide sequence: TGCGCCAGCAGCTTGGGTTTGGGACAGGGGTTCGGAGGCTACACCTTC. Protein: CASSLGLGQGFGGYTF.

This clone was observed a few times. Being one base from a much bigger clone, this may be a read error. Other nucleotide sequences in the sample specify the same CDR3. This rearrangement joins TRBV9 to TRBJ1-4; possible D gene TRBD1, 6 bases. Trimming stripped 3 bases from V and 4 bases from J, with 16 bases between. CDR1 and CDR2 (germline): SGDLS, YYNGEE. The CDR3 runs 16 residues. The CDR3 is CASSEGQGVNNEKLFF. The CDR3 DNA follows: TGTGCCAGCAGCGAGGGACAAGGGGTAAATAATGAAAAACTGTTTTTT.

The table lists this clone with many counts. This chain links TRBV20-1 with TRBJ1-3; no definite D call. V dropped 3 bases and J dropped 3 bases, with 12 bases sitting between them. The CDR3 runs 14 residues. Germline V gene data show CDR1 as DFQATT and CDR2 as SNEGSKA (reference sequence). The chain's CDR3 is CSASPGRSGNTIYF. CDR3 sequence (DNA): TGCAGTGCTAGCCCCGGACGGAGTGGAAACACCATATATTTT.

This clone was seen repeatedly, ten times or more. The CDR3 loop is CASSPRNLNTEAFF. Written as DNA, the CDR3 is TGTGCCAGCAGTCCCAGGAACCTGAACACTGAAGCTTTCTTT. This chain uses TRBV27 with TRBJ1-1, with unresolved D. CDR3 length: 14 residues. Trimming shortened V by 5 bases and J by 0 bases, and 10 bases separated the two germline ends. CDR1 and CDR2 from the germline V gene are MNHEY and SMNVEV (reference sequence).

This clone showed up many times. One junction end disagrees with the germline gene, perhaps due to a read error. The same CDR3 also results from other DNA sequences found in this sample. This chain uses TRBV9 with TRBJ1-4; possible D gene TRBD1, 5 bases. Germline lookup yields CDR1 SGDLS and CDR2 YYNGEE. The CDR3 has 15 residues. CDR3 nucleotide sequence: TGTGCCAGCAGCAAGCAACCGGGACCCTATGAAAAGCTGTTTTTT. It codes for CASSKQPGPYEKLFF.

In its sample, this clone was seen a few times. A much larger clone differs from this one at a single base, so this may be a read error. The chain uses TRBV7-9 and TRBJ2-3, with D perhaps TRBD2 (5 bases). The germline CDR1 and CDR2 sequences are SEHNR and FQNEAQ (reference sequence). This CDR3 region has 14 residues. V gave up 7 bases and J gave up 6 bases, with 17 bases separating them. CDR3 nucleotides: TGTGCCAGCATCCCCCGTAGCGTCGGGGATACGCAGTATTTT. This codes for CASIPRSVGDTQYF.

This clone has ten or more counts. The rearrangement joins TRBV28 to TRBJ1-1; 7 nucleotides agree with TRBD1. Looked up from germline, CDR1 is MDHEN and CDR2 is SYDVKM. V lost 3 bases, J lost 7 bases, and 5 bases stayed unmatched. The CDR3 has 13 amino acids. The CDR3 loop reads CASSFSGGVEAFF. The CDR3 DNA follows: TGTGCCAGCAGTTTTTCAGGGGGTGTTGAAGCTTTCTTT. Full variable domain (remainder filled in from reference TRBV28 and TRBJ1-1): DVKVTQSSRYLVKRTGEKVFLECVQDMDHENMFWYRQDPGLGLRLIYFSYDVKMKEKGDIPEGYSVSREKKERFSLILESASTNQTSMYLCASSFSGGVEAFFGQGTRLTVV.

The sample holds many counts of this clone. The chain recombines TRBV24-1 with TRBJ1-2; 9 positions match TRBD1. The CDR3 runs to 18 residues. CDR1 and CDR2 from the germline V gene are KGHDR and SFDVKD. The junction had 14 bases not matched to a gene; V was cut back by 3 bases and J by 4 bases. CDR3 protein: CATSDAGQGFGLSYGYTF. CDR3 coding DNA: TGTGCCACCAGTGATGCGGGACAGGGTTTCGGTTTGAGCTATGGCTACACCTTC.

This clone occurred many times. The V call is TRBV5-6, the J call TRBJ2-2; D remains unclear. Per germline, CDR1 SGHDT and CDR2 YYEEEE. Deletions cut 4 bases from V and 1 base from J, with 8 bases between. The CDR3 runs 14 residues. In DNA, the CDR3 is TGTGCCAGCAGCGGCAACAAGAACACCGGGGAGCTGTTTTTT. Translating gives CASSGNKNTGELFF. The variable domain in full, with the rest retrieved from reference TRBV5-6 and TRBJ2-2, is DAGVTQSPTHLIKTRGQQVTLRCSPKSGHDTVSWYQQALGQGPQFIFQYYEEEERQRGNFPDRFSGHQFPNYSSELNVNALLLGDSALYLCASSGNKNTGELFFGEGSRLTVL.

With respect to this clone: This clone may be a read error of a much larger clone one base away. This rearrangement joins TRBV3-1 to TRBJ2-5; the match to TRBD1 covers 8 bases. Germline CDR1 is LGHDT and CDR2 is YNNKEL (reference sequence). This CDR3 spans 16 amino acids. This CDR3 reads CASIQDRTGWQETQYF. In DNA, the CDR3 is TGTGCCAGCATCCAAGATAGGACAGGGTGGCAAGAGACCCAGTACTTC.

This clone has at least ten counts. This same CDR3 is encoded by further DNA sequences in the sample. The chain uses TRBV9 and TRBJ2-1, with D possibly TRBD2 on 6 matching bases. Looked up from germline, CDR1 is SGDLS and CDR2 is YYNGEE. CDR3 length: 15 amino acids. Deletions cut 0 bases from V and 5 bases from J, with 12 bases between. The CDR3, as DNA: TGTGCCAGCAGCGTAGCGTCCGGGAGCGACAATGAGCAGTTCTTC. Its protein is CASSVASGSDNEQFF. Full variable domain (missing parts from reference TRBV9 and TRBJ2-1): DSGVTQTPKHLITATGQRVTLRCSPRSGDLSVYWYQQSLDQGLQFLIQYYNGEERAKGNILERFSAQQFPDLHSELNLSSLELGDSALYFCASSVASGSDNEQFFGPGTRLTVL.

This clone was counted at least ten times. The genes are TRBV12-3 or TRBV12-4 and TRBJ1-3, with unresolved D. The CDR3 totals 12 residues. With 2 bases removed from V and 8 bases from J, the gap between germline ends came to 7 bases. The CDR3, as DNA: TGTGCCAGCAGTTTAAACTCCGACACCATATATTTT. This codes for CASSLNSDTIYF.

This clone was seen repeatedly, ten times or more. The gene calls are TRBV9 and TRBJ2-5, with 13 bases fitting TRBD2. The CDR3 loop spans 17 amino acids. Germline CDR1 and CDR2: SGDLS and YYNGEE. The junction had 7 bases not matched to a gene; V was cut back by 0 bases and J by 5 bases. CDR3 in amino acids: CASSVDRGLAGVETQYF. The CDR3, as DNA: TGTGCCAGCAGCGTAGACCGAGGACTAGCGGGAGTGGAGACCCAGTACTTC.

This clone was detected many times. The chain uses TRBV7-9 and TRBJ2-7, with TRBD1 matching 7 bases. V shed 4 bases, J shed 2 bases, and the junction held 5 bases outside the gene matches. The CDR3 loop spans 14 amino acids. Per the germline V gene, CDR1 is SEHNR and CDR2 is FQNEAQ (reference sequence). CDR3 sequence: CASSSTGRAYEQYF. In nucleotides, the CDR3 is TGTGCCAGCAGCTCGACAGGGCGAGCCTACGAGCAGTACTTC.

This clone has only a few counts. The rearrangement uses TRBV19 and TRBJ2-1; no reliable D call. The CDR3 has 12 amino acids. V was cut by 2 bases and J by 4 bases, with 3 bases left in between. Germline loops: CDR1 LNHDA, CDR2 SQIVND (reference sequence). The chain's CDR3 is CASSILYNEQFF. Written as DNA, the CDR3 is TGTGCCAGTAGTATACTTTACAATGAGCAGTTCTTC.